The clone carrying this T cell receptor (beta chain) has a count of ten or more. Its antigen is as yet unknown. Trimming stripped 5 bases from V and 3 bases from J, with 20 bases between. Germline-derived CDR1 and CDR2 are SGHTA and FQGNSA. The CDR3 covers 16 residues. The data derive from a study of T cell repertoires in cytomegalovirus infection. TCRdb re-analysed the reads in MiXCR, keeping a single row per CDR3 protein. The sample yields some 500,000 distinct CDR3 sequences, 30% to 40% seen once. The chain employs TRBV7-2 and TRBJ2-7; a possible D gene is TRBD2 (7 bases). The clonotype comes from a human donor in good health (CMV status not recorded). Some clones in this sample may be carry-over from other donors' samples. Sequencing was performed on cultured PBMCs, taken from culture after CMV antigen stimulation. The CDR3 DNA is TGTGCCAGCAGCCCAAGCGGGGCAGGGGCAGTCTACGAGCAGTACTTC. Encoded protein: CASSPSGAGAVYEQYF.